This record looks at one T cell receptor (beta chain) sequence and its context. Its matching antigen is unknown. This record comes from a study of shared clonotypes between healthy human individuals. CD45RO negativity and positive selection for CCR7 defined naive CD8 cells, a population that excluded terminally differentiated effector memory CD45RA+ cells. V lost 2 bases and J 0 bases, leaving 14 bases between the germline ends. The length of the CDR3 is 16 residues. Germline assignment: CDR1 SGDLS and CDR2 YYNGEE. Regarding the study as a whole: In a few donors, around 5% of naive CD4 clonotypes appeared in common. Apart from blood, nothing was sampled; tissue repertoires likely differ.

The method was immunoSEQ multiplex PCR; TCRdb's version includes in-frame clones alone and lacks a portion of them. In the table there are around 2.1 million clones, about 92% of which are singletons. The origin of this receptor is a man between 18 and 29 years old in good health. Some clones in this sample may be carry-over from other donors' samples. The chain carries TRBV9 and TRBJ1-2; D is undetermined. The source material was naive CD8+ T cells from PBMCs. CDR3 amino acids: CASSVHYSGANYGYTF. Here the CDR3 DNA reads TGTGCCAGCAGCGTTCATTACTCCGGGGCTAACTATGGCTACACCTTC. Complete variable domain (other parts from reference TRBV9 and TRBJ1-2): DSGVTQTPKHLITATGQRVTLRCSPRSGDLSVYWYQQSLDQGLQFLIQYYNGEERAKGNILERFSAQQFPDLHSELNLSSLELGDSALYFCASSVHYSGANYGYTFGSGTRLTVV.